The clone carrying this T cell receptor (beta chain) occurred many times. Its antigen is not known. The data were taken from a study of T-cell reconstitution after alpha-beta-depleted transplantation in children. Study conclusions and caveats: Diversity of TCRbeta at day 60 was high in some patients, arising from surviving recipient T cells and thymic progenitors. Newly produced T cells mostly provided counts and TCRbeta diversity after one year, as hyperexpanded clones declined. Expanded graft clones, several hundred of them, were reportedly the source of alpha-beta T cells about two months after transplant.

Researchers prepared the TCRbeta library using unique molecular identifiers, the study reports. One entry per CDR3 protein, called by TCRdb with MiXCR from the PCR reads. The table records 280,000 or so distinct CDR3 sequences, approximately 10% of them present only once. The V gene lost 5 bases and the J gene lost 1 base, with 12 bases spanning the gap. The CDR3 runs 15 residues. Germline loops: CDR1 MNHEY, CDR2 SMNVEV (reference sequence). Material: peripheral blood, obtained 180 days after TCRalphabeta/CD19-depleted stem cell transplant. The V gene is TRBV27, the J gene TRBJ2-1; a possible D gene is TRBD2 (6 bases). This TCR was sampled from a male patient between 2 and 15 years old who had a stem cell transplant for chronic granulomatous disease, so the T cells may come from the graft donor. CDR3 protein: CASSLGTGSYNEQFF. The CDR3, as DNA: TGTGCCAGCAGTCTTGGGACTGGGTCCTACAATGAGCAGTTCTTC.